Below, 21 T cell receptor beta chains from the same sample are listed, as sequenced in a study of blood T cell repertoires in COVID-19. Here immunoSEQ multiplex PCR was the method, and the copy in TCRdb shows in-frame clones only, minus some. The data show hundreds of thousands of clones, about 85% seen once. Sequencing was performed on peripheral blood. These receptors were obtained from a woman aged 18-29 years who had recovered from COVID-19.

The chain is built from TRBV10-3 and TRBJ1-5; unclear D gene. Trimming pared 0 bases from V and 7 bases from J, leaving 10 bases between. In germline, CDR1 is ENHRY, CDR2 SYGVKD. The CDR3 extends over 14 amino acids. The CDR3 coding sequence is TGTGCCATCAGTGAGTCGGGCAGCGGACAGCCCCAGCATTTT. Its translation: CAISESGSGQPQHF.

The CDR3 loop is CASSAQGTEAFF. CDR3 DNA sequence: TGTGCCAGCAGCGCTCAGGGCACTGAAGCTTTCTTT. The gene calls are TRBV9 and TRBJ1-1; the D gene is possibly TRBD1 (5 bases). The V end lost 3 bases, the J end lost 4 bases, and 7 bases lay between the germline ends. The CDR3 totals 12 residues. Per germline, CDR1 SGDLS and CDR2 YYNGEE.

V and J are TRBV25-1 and TRBJ2-2; TRBD1 matches at 10 bases. The CDR3 loop spans 16 amino acids. Trimming cost V 2 bases and J 4 bases; bases outside gene matches: 4. The germline V gene has CDR1 MGHDK and CDR2 SYGVNS. In DNA, the CDR3 is TGTGCCAGCAGTGAAGTAGACAGGGGGCCCACCGGGGAGCTGTTTTTT. It is translated as CASSEVDRGPTGELFF. The complete variable domain, with remaining parts taken from reference TRBV25-1 and TRBJ2-2, reads EADIYQTPRYLVIGTGKKITLECSQTMGHDKMYWYQQDPGMELHLIHYSYGVNSTEKGDLSSESTVSRIRTEHFPLTLESARPSHTSQYLCASSEVDRGPTGELFFGEGSRLTVL.

This chain links TRBV2 with TRBJ1-5; no clear D gene. Germline CDR1 reads SNHLY; CDR2 reads FYNNEI. V lost 6 bases and J lost 2, with 14 bases in between. The CDR3 is 15 residues long. CDR3 in amino acids: CASRPGKWGNQPQHF. CDR3 in DNA: TGTGCCAGCAGGCCCGGGAAATGGGGCAATCAGCCCCAGCATTTT.

This clone was seen once. This sequence joins TRBV25-1 and TRBJ2-7, with 9 bases aligning to TRBD1. The V segment lost 5 bases and the J segment 2 bases; nucleotides outside the gene matches: 7. The CDR3 consists of 15 residues. Germline V CDR1 and CDR2: MGHDK, SYGVNS. CDR3 sequence: CASSPGQGLAYEQYF. Here the CDR3 DNA reads TGTGCCAGCAGTCCTGGACAGGGGTTGGCCTACGAGCAGTACTTC.

The chain joins TRBV9 to TRBJ1-2; D possibly corresponds to TRBD1 (6 bases). Trimming took 4 bases from V and 8 from J, leaving 18 bases between them. The CDR3 is 14 amino acids. Per the germline V gene, CDR1 is SGDLS and CDR2 is YYNGEE. The CDR3 bases are TGTGCCAGCAGCCCCGGGCCCCAGGGGCAGGGCTACACCTTC. Translation: CASSPGPQGQGYTF.

The chain recombines TRBV2 with TRBJ1-1, with D possibly TRBD1 on 6 matching bases. V lost 10 bases to trimming and J lost 5 bases, with 20 bases between them. Germline V lookup: CDR1 SNHLY, CDR2 FYNNEI. The CDR3 has 14 amino acids. CDR3 sequence: CANRRGGIRTEAFF. The CDR3 nucleotides read TGTGCCAACAGGAGGGGGGGAATTCGGACTGAAGCTTTCTTT.

The chain is built from TRBV5-6 and TRBJ2-5; no reliable D call. Looked up from germline, CDR1 is SGHDT and CDR2 is YYEEEE. The CDR3 loop spans 13 amino acids. Deletions cut 0 bases from V and 5 bases from J, with 8 bases between. The CDR3 is CASSLGSMETQYF. The CDR3 DNA is TGTGCCAGCAGCTTGGGGAGTATGGAGACCCAGTACTTC.

The genes are TRBV14 and TRBJ2-5; TRBD1 matches 10 bases. Germline V gene lookup returns CDR1 SGHDN and CDR2 FVKESK. V gave up 3 bases and J gave up 7 bases; unmatched junction bases: 5. CDR3 length: 14 amino acids. The CDR3 sequence is CASSQTGGVGTQYF. Written as DNA, the CDR3 is TGTGCCAGCAGCCAGACAGGGGGCGTCGGGACCCAGTACTTC.

This sequence joins TRBV6-2 or TRBV6-3 and TRBJ1-1; tentatively, D is TRBD1 (6 bases). The CDR3 consists of 13 residues. From germline, CDR1 is MNHEY and CDR2 SVGEGT. The V and J ends lost 0 bases and 8 bases respectively, with 10 bases between them. The CDR3 region is CASSYSTGREAFF. Written as DNA, the CDR3 is TGTGCCAGCAGTTACTCGACAGGACGAGAAGCTTTCTTT.

The genes are TRBV30 and TRBJ1-5; no clear D. Looked up from germline, CDR1 is GTSNPN and CDR2 is SVGIG (reference sequence). V dropped 0 bases and J dropped 6 bases, with 9 bases sitting between them. The length of the CDR3 is 13 residues. The CDR3: CAWSVQGGQPQHF. DNA of the CDR3: TGTGCCTGGAGTGTTCAAGGCGGTCAGCCCCAGCATTTT.

The rearrangement joins TRBV1 to TRBJ2-1; no check of the table's D call, TRBD2, against the DNA was made. TRBV1 represents a pseudogene. CDR3 length equals 17 residues. The CDR3, as DNA: TGCACCAGCAGCCCAGATAGTACGGGGTTTCCTGTCAATGAGCAGTTCTTC. It specifies CTSSPDSTGFPVNEQFF.

This clone was detected a few times. V and J are TRBV6-1 and TRBJ2-7; TRBD2 matches 7 bases. V lost 1 base to trimming and J lost 3 bases; unmatched junction nucleotides: 0. The germline gives CDR1 MNHNS, CDR2 SASEGT. The CDR3 is 13 amino acids. CDR3 DNA sequence: TGTGCCAGCAGTGAAGGGACTAGCTACGAGCAGTACTTC. Translated, it gives CASSEGTSYEQYF.

This clone appeared a few times. The CDR3 region has the DNA TGCGCCAGCAGTGAAGAGCATGGAGGCACTGAAGCTTTCTTT. As protein: CASSEEHGGTEAFF. The rearrangement joins TRBV10-1 to TRBJ1-1; D is ambiguous. V was shortened by 3 bases and J by 4 bases, with 12 bases between the two germline ends. This CDR3 contains 14 residues. Per germline, CDR1 WNHNN and CDR2 SYGVQD (reference sequence).

This clone was detected only once. The V gene is TRBV9, the J gene TRBJ1-5; D not resolved. The CDR3 totals 14 residues. Germline CDR1 SGDLS, CDR2 YYNGEE. V lost 4 bases to trimming and J lost 1 base, with 9 bases between them. CDR3 in amino acids: CASSQGLSNQPQHF. In DNA form, the CDR3 reads TGTGCCAGCAGCCAAGGACTCAGCAATCAGCCCCAGCATTTT.

This chain joins TRBV9 and TRBJ1-1, with a possible D match to TRBD1 (5 bases). Germline CDR1 reads SGDLS; CDR2 reads YYNGEE. V was clipped by 3 bases and J by 4 bases, with 16 bases between them. The CDR3 is made up of 15 amino acids. The CDR3 coding sequence is TGTGCCAGCAGCGGCCCCATGGGGCAGGGCACTGAAGCTTTCTTT. Residues: CASSGPMGQGTEAFF.

V is TRBV5-6 and J is TRBJ1-1; D is perhaps TRBD1 (5 bases). The V gene's germline CDR1 is SGHDT and CDR2 YYEEEE. Trimming removed 2 bases at V and 4 bases at J, with 6 bases between. This CDR3 contains 12 residues. CDR3: CASSFGATEAFF. The CDR3 DNA sequence: TGTGCCAGCAGCTTTGGGGCCACTGAAGCTTTCTTT.

This clone has a single count. The rearrangement links TRBV7-2 to TRBJ2-5; no reliable D call. This CDR3 region has 12 residues. The V and J ends lost 1 base and 4 bases respectively, with 4 bases between them. The V gene's germline CDR1 is SGHTA and CDR2 FQGNSA. This chain's CDR3 is CASSLGAETQYF. CDR3 in DNA: TGTGCCAGCAGCTTAGGGGCAGAGACCCAGTACTTC.

The chain joins TRBV19 to TRBJ1-5, with D perhaps matching TRBD1 (5 bases). This CDR3 region has 15 residues. The germline CDR1 and CDR2 sequences are LNHDA and SQIVND (reference sequence). Trimming left V 7 bases short and J 0 bases short, with 13 bases between. CDR3 nucleotide sequence: TGTGCCAGTACCCCAACAGGAAATAGCAATCAGCCCCAGCATTTT. It encodes CASTPTGNSNQPQHF.

CDR3 region: CASSSVGGNYGYTF. In nucleotides, the CDR3 is TGTGCCAGCAGTTCCGTGGGGGGTAACTATGGCTACACCTTC. The chain carries TRBV5-6 and TRBJ1-2, with D tentatively TRBD1 (5 bases). This CDR3 is built from 14 residues. Germline values: CDR1 SGHDT, CDR2 YYEEEE. V lost 5 bases and J 1 base, leaving 12 bases between the germline ends.

The rearrangement links TRBV11-1 to TRBJ2-1; 7 bases align to TRBD2. The CDR3 contains 16 residues. From germline, CDR1 is SGHAT and CDR2 FQDESV (reference sequence). Trimming at V came to 4 bases and at J to 0 bases, leaving 6 bases not matched to a gene. CDR3 loop: CASSSELASSYNEQFF. The CDR3 bases are TGTGCCAGCAGCTCCGAACTAGCGAGCTCCTACAATGAGCAGTTCTTC.